Below are 26 T cell receptor beta chains sequenced from a single sample in a study of cytomegalovirus exposure and HLA in healthy donors. 13 Jbeta primers and 60 Vbeta primers were used for the PCR. Clones were read by immunoSEQ multiplex PCR, and TCRdb kept only the in-frame ones, dropping some. The data contain tens of thousands of clones, more than 70% of them seen just once; the ten biggest clones take up under 4%. The source material was PBMCs. The receptors originated from a woman in her thirties or forties in good health and CMV-seronegative.

The CDR3 DNA reads TGCAGCGCTCATCCGGAGGGGCGAGGCACTGAAGCTTTCTTT. It translates to CSAHPEGRGTEAFF. This chain uses TRBV29-1 with TRBJ1-1; D might be TRBD1 (5 bases). Per the germline V gene, CDR1 is SQVTM and CDR2 is ANQGSEA. V gave up 7 bases and J gave up 4 bases, with 19 bases separating them. This CDR3 is 14 amino acids long.

This clone showed up just a few times. The V and J genes are TRBV30 and TRBJ1-2; 7 nucleotides match TRBD1. The CDR3 runs 14 residues. Per the germline V gene, CDR1 is GTSNPN and CDR2 is SVGIG (reference sequence). V was pared by 2 bases and J by 4 bases, with 7 bases of the junction left unmatched. The CDR3 loop reads CAWSTTGMGYGYTF. The CDR3 coding sequence is TGTGCCTGGAGTACGACAGGGATGGGCTATGGCTACACCTTC.

This chain connects TRBV4-3 to TRBJ2-1; 8 bases are a match to TRBD2. CDR1 is LGHNA and CDR2 is YSLEER in the germline V gene. CDR3 length: 18 amino acids. J lost 0 bases, V lost 1 base, and 8 bases had no gene match. This CDR3 is CASSQALTGTSSYNEQFF. CDR3 sequence (DNA): TGCGCCAGCAGCCAAGCCTTAACCGGGACTAGCTCCTACAATGAGCAGTTCTTC.

This clone has more than one count but fewer than ten. This chain joins TRBV4-1 and TRBJ2-7, with TRBD1 matching over 9 bases. The CDR3 spans 15 residues. The V gene end was trimmed by 4 bases and the J gene end by 3 bases; junction bases not matched to a gene: 7. Germline V gene data show CDR1 as MGHRA and CDR2 as YSYEKL. The CDR3, as DNA: TGCGCCAGCAGCCTCCGGACAGGGGCCGGCTACGAGCAGTACTTC. Translation gives CASSLRTGAGYEQYF.

The chain carries TRBV6-1 and TRBJ1-1; D is undetermined. There are 14 residues in the CDR3. Germline V lookup: CDR1 MNHNS, CDR2 SASEGT. Between the trimmed V and J ends, which lost 6 bases and 1 base, there was a span of 12 bases. This chain's CDR3 is CASSPQVRNTEAFF. CDR3 bases: TGTGCCAGCAGCCCACAAGTACGGAACACTGAAGCTTTCTTT.

V gene TRBV2 combines with J gene TRBJ2-7, with 7 bases matching TRBD2. The trim removed 6 bases at V and 9 bases at J, leaving 8 bases unmatched. Germline V gene lookup returns CDR1 SNHLY and CDR2 FYNNEI. There are 12 residues in the CDR3. CDR3 bases: TGTGCCAGCAGGGAGCGGGGAGAGGGGCAGTACTTC. Translating it yields CASRERGEGQYF.

The count of this clone is one. The chain joins TRBV5-1 to TRBJ2-7; 7 nucleotides align to TRBD1. From germline, CDR1 is SGHRS and CDR2 YFSETQ. V shed 4 bases and J 5 bases; nucleotides not matched to a gene: 9. This CDR3 region has 14 residues. The CDR3 spells CASSEGGAANEQYF. CDR3 coding DNA: TGCGCCAGCAGCGAAGGGGGCGCTGCAAACGAGCAGTACTTC.

This clone has just a few counts. The rearrangement uses TRBV2 and TRBJ1-1; 8 bases fit TRBD1. This CDR3 has 16 residues. Germline CDR1 reads SNHLY; CDR2 reads FYNNEI. The junction had 9 bases not matched to a gene; V was cut back by 3 bases and J by 3 bases. In DNA, the CDR3 is TGTGCCAGCAGTGACGGGACAGGCCGCTTTGACACTGAAGCTTTCTTT. It translates to CASSDGTGRFDTEAFF.

The chain has TRBV30 and TRBJ1-6; TRBD1 matches at 7 bases. From germline, CDR1 is GTSNPN and CDR2 SVGIG (reference sequence). The length of the CDR3 is 17 residues. The junction had 9 bases not matched to a gene; V was cut back by 2 bases and J by 2 bases. CDR3 sequence reads: CAWSTPTGLAYNSPLHF. The CDR3 DNA reads TGTGCCTGGAGTACCCCGACAGGGTTGGCCTATAATTCACCCCTCCACTTT.

Comment on this clone: No conserved phenylalanine or tryptophan ends this CDR3, so it is likely a read error. The DNA is omitted, as the CDR3 cannot be located on it reliably, and the CDR3 follows TCRdb's listing. The rearrangement links TRBV7-7 to TRBJ2-7; TRBD2 is taken as the D call from the table, unchecked against the DNA. The CDR3 has 13 amino acids, counting both end residues. The germline CDR1 and CDR2 sequences are SSHAT and FNYEAQ (reference sequence). The CDR3 reads CASSLYHRVLAWI.

This chain joins TRBV14 and TRBJ2-1; D not certain. Germline V gene lookup returns CDR1 SGHDN and CDR2 FVKESK. The CDR3 is made up of 11 amino acids. V was shortened by 2 bases and J by 10 bases, with 6 bases between the two germline ends. The DNA for the CDR3 is TGTGCCAGCAGCCAATCCCGGGAGCAGTTCTTC. Its translation: CASSQSREQFF.

The genes are TRBV19 and TRBJ2-1, with D hard to call. CDR3 length equals 15 residues. In germline, CDR1 is LNHDA, CDR2 SQIVND (reference sequence). Trimming shortened V by 2 bases and J by 5 bases, and 13 bases separated the two germline ends. The CDR3 nucleotides read TGTGCCAGTAGTATACACAGACCACCCAACAATGAGCAGTTCTTC. It translates to CASSIHRPPNNEQFF.

This clone has only one observation. The chain links TRBV28 to TRBJ2-2; D not certain. Germline lookup yields CDR1 MDHEN and CDR2 SYDVKM. CDR3 size: 14 residues. V lost 10 bases and J lost 4, with 16 bases in between. CDR3 loop: CATSAWATTGELFF. CDR3 DNA: TGTGCCACCTCAGCATGGGCCACCACCGGGGAGCTGTTTTTT.

This clone was picked up one time. V is TRBV7-2 and J is TRBJ1-6; 11 nucleotides match TRBD1. The J segment lost 7 bases and the V segment lost 2 bases, leaving 7 bases of the junction unmatched. The CDR3 is 17 residues long. The germline CDR1 and CDR2 sequences are SGHTA and FQGNSA. CDR3 nucleotides: TGTGCCAGCAGCTTAACCGGGACAGGGGGTATCAATTCACCCCTCCACTTT. Protein product: CASSLTGTGGINSPLHF.

The chain uses TRBV5-1 and TRBJ2-3; 14 bases map to TRBD2. V was pared by 4 bases and J by 1 base, with 2 bases of the junction left unmatched. CDR1 and CDR2 (germline): SGHRS, YFSETQ. The CDR3 is 16 amino acids. CDR3 loop: CASSMGLAGGTDTQYF. Here the CDR3 DNA reads TGCGCCAGCAGCATGGGACTAGCGGGGGGCACAGATACGCAGTATTTT.

This clone showed up just a few times. This sequence joins TRBV2 and TRBJ2-1, with 7 bases that match TRBD2. Trimming took 8 bases from V and 6 from J; bases not matched to a gene: 13. CDR1 is SNHLY and CDR2 is FYNNEI in the germline V gene. The CDR3 covers 15 residues. The CDR3 loop is CASGGGNRQVNEQFF. As DNA, the CDR3 is TGTGCCAGCGGGGGGGGGAACAGGCAAGTCAATGAGCAGTTCTTC.

This sequence joins TRBV4-2 and TRBJ1-2, with a tentative D call TRBD1 (6 bases). Germline CDR1 reads LGHNA; CDR2 reads YNFKEQ. The length of the CDR3 is 15 residues. The V gene lost 0 bases and the J gene lost 1 base, with 9 bases spanning the gap. CDR3 region: CASSQDGQLNYGYTF. The CDR3 bases are TGTGCCAGCAGCCAAGACGGACAGCTTAACTATGGCTACACCTTC.

This chain connects TRBV6-5 to TRBJ1-1; 7 bases align to TRBD1. Trimming took 2 bases from V and 4 from J; bases not matched to a gene: 7. Germline CDR1 is MNHEY and CDR2 is SVGAGI. The CDR3 is 15 amino acids. CDR3 residues: CASSYVTGRLTEAFF. CDR3 nucleotide sequence: TGTGCCAGCAGTTACGTGACAGGGAGGCTCACTGAAGCTTTCTTT.

This chain joins TRBV4-1 and TRBJ1-1; D might be TRBD1 (5 bases). The CDR3 consists of 15 residues. Germline values: CDR1 MGHRA, CDR2 YSYEKL. V was cut by 3 bases and J by 0 bases, with 11 bases left in between. The CDR3 DNA sequence: TGCGCCAGCAGCCACGCAGGGCTAATGAACACTGAAGCTTTCTTT. Protein product: CASSHAGLMNTEAFF.

The V and J genes are TRBV14 and TRBJ1-4, with D possibly being TRBD1 (6 bases). CDR3 length: 15 residues. Trimming shortened V by 2 bases and J by 7 bases, and 14 bases separated the two germline ends. CDR1 is SGHDN, CDR2 FVKESK, per germline. This CDR3 reads CASSQNPGRGEKLFF. CDR3 nucleotide sequence: TGTGCCAGCAGCCAAAATCCGGGCAGGGGTGAAAAACTGTTTTTT.

This chain connects TRBV7-8 to TRBJ1-1; TRBD1 might be the D (6 bases). This CDR3 has 13 residues. V shed 7 bases and J shed 4 bases, with 13 bases lying between them. Germline V gene lookup returns CDR1 SGHVS and CDR2 FQNEAQ. Written as DNA, the CDR3 is TGTGCCAGCATTCAAACAGGGAGCACTGAAGCTTTCTTT. Protein: CASIQTGSTEAFF.

The chain uses TRBV4-1 and TRBJ1-2; 9 bases map to TRBD1. The V gene's germline CDR1 is MGHRA and CDR2 YSYEKL. With V trimmed by 3 bases and J by 4 bases, 9 bases remained unmatched. CDR3 length: 16 residues. CDR3 sequence: CASSQHRGRYLYGYTF. The CDR3 DNA is TGCGCCAGCAGCCAGCACAGGGGGCGATACCTCTATGGCTACACCTTC.

The CDR3 nucleotides read TGTGCCAGCAGCCAGGACAGGGTGGTAAGCGTCCTGACTTTC. Its protein product is CASSQDRVVSVLTF. The J gene is TRBJ2-6, the V gene TRBV7-2; 8 bases are a match to TRBD1. This CDR3 contains 14 residues. The V and J ends lost 5 bases and 12 bases, in that order; junction bases with no gene match: 9. Germline assignment: CDR1 SGHTA and CDR2 FQGNSA. Based on the CDR3 plus reference TRBV7-2 and TRBJ2-6, the full variable domain is GAGVSQSPSNKVTEKGKDVELRCDPISGHTALYWYRQSLGQGLEFLIYFQGNSAPDKSGLPSDRFSAERTGGSVSTLTIQRTQQEDSAVYLCASSQDRVVSVLTFGAGSRLTVL.

This chain uses TRBV7-3 with TRBJ2-7; 8 bases match TRBD2. CDR3 length: 13 residues. The germline CDR1 and CDR2 sequences are SGHTA and FQGTGA. After removal of 4 bases from V and 5 bases from J, the junction contained 4 bases not matched to a gene. The CDR3 nucleotides are TGTGCCAGCAGCTCCGGGGGGGCCGACGAGCAGTACTTC. This codes for CASSSGGADEQYF.

The chain uses TRBV9 and TRBJ2-6, with D possibly being TRBD1 (5 bases). The CDR3 length is 15 residues. Between the trimmed V and J ends, which lost 0 bases and 2 bases, there was a span of 6 bases. Germline V gene data show CDR1 as SGDLS and CDR2 as YYNGEE. CDR3 residues: CASSVGGAGANVLTF. CDR3 bases: TGTGCCAGCAGCGTAGGGGGCGCTGGGGCCAACGTCCTGACTTTC.

V gene TRBV27 combines with J gene TRBJ1-1, with a possible D match to TRBD1 (5 bases). Trimming stripped 0 bases from V and 3 bases from J, with 11 bases between. Germline V gives CDR1 MNHEY, CDR2 SMNVEV (reference sequence). This CDR3 comprises 15 residues. The chain's CDR3 is CASSLSFGADTEAFF. In nucleotides, the CDR3 is TGTGCCAGCAGTTTATCATTTGGGGCTGACACTGAAGCTTTCTTT.